The rows below give T cell receptor beta chains drawn from one sample of a study of identical twins. TCRdb re-called the 5' RACE reads with MiXCR, one entry per CDR3 protein. This table holds about 720,000 distinct CDR3 sequences, about 18% found once. This sample was shared with a second study, whose subject was T cells expressing NK-cell markers.

The sequenced sample consisted of PBMCs. These TCRs come from a young woman in good health. The CDR3 runs from the conserved cysteine through the conserved F or W. A D gene is named only where the DNA matches it firmly. Expanded clones get a size class; other rows say once, few or many, or leave the size out.

clone size	V gene	D gene	J gene	CDR3 protein	CDR3 DNA
-	TRBV14	-	TRBJ2-5	CASNGIDRETQYF	TGTGCCAGCAACGGGATAGATCGAGAGACCCAGTACTTC
-	TRBV10-3	-	TRBJ1-2	CASIGVAGVNYGYTF	TGTGCCTCTATAGGAGTGGCAGGGGTTAACTATGGCTACACCTTC
-	TRBV4-3	TRBD2	TRBJ2-1	CASSQVLAGGPREQFF	TGCGCCAGCAGCCAAGTATTAGCGGGAGGGCCGCGTGAGCAGTTCTTC
-	TRBV5-1	TRBD2	TRBJ2-5	CASSASGGFRETQYF	TGCGCCAGCAGCGCTAGCGGGGGGTTCAGAGAGACCCAGTACTTC
few	TRBV12-3/TRBV12-4	-	TRBJ2-7	CASSPRDGHYEQYF	TGTGCCAGCAGTCCCCGGGACGGGCACTACGAGCAGTACTTC
few	TRBV6-5	-	TRBJ2-5	CASGASSETQYF	TGTGCCAGCGGGGCCAGCTCCGAGACCCAGTACTTC
-	TRBV5-1	TRBD1	TRBJ1-1	CASSLRGQGAENTEAFF	TGCGCCAGCAGCTTGAGGGGACAGGGGGCAGAGAACACTGAAGCTTTCTTT
-	TRBV6-2/TRBV6-3	TRBD1	TRBJ2-7	CASSYIPGQRETYEQYF	TGTGCCAGCAGTTACATCCCGGGACAGAGGGAAACCTACGAGCAGTACTTC
-	TRBV9	TRBD2	TRBJ2-1	CASSAGLADYNEQFF	TGTGCCAGCAGCGCCGGACTAGCGGATTACAATGAGCAGTTCTTC
-	TRBV5-1	-	TRBJ1-2	CASSPWTDGDGYTF	TGCGCCAGCAGCCCCTGGACCGACGGAGATGGCTACACCTTC
few	TRBV30	-	TRBJ2-1	CAWSVHGDEQFF	TGTGCCTGGAGTGTACATGGAGATGAGCAGTTCTTC
many	TRBV15	TRBD1	TRBJ1-2	CATSRGGTGRFGYTF	TGTGCCACCAGCAGAGGAGGGACAGGGAGGTTTGGCTACACCTTC
-	TRBV15	TRBD2	TRBJ2-1	CATSRDLAGVSNEQFF	TGTGCCACCAGCAGAGATCTAGCGGGAGTGAGTAATGAGCAGTTCTTC
-	TRBV20-1	TRBD1	TRBJ1-4	CSARPPTGGLTEKLFF	TGCAGTGCTAGACCCCCGACAGGGGGCTTGACTGAAAAACTGTTTTTT
many	TRBV5-1	TRBD2	TRBJ2-1	CASSLLAGANNEQFF	TGCGCCAGCAGCCTGCTAGCGGGAGCCAACAATGAGCAGTTCTTC
many	TRBV12-3/TRBV12-4	TRBD1	TRBJ2-7	CASSRDRGRYEQYF	TGTGCCAGCAGCCGGGACAGGGGGCGCTACGAGCAGTACTTC
few	TRBV6-1	-	TRBJ2-1	CASSPPGTGANEQFF	TGTGCCAGCAGTCCCCCCGGGACCGGGGCCAATGAGCAGTTCTTC
few	TRBV7-2	TRBD1	TRBJ1-2	CASSLGGTGYGYTF	TGTGCCAGCAGCTTAGGGGGGACAGGCTATGGCTACACCTTC
-	TRBV9	TRBD2	TRBJ2-1	CASSVARGRVSNEQFF	TGTGCCAGCAGCGTAGCTCGCGGGAGGGTAAGCAATGAGCAGTTCTTC
few	TRBV20-1	-	TRBJ1-1	CSAFRREAEAFF	TGCAGTGCCTTCAGGAGGGAGGCCGAAGCTTTCTTT
few	TRBV5-1	-	TRBJ1-2	CASSLIPDNYGYTF	TGCGCCAGCAGCTTGATCCCAGATAACTATGGCTACACCTTC
-	TRBV7-9	-	TRBJ1-1	CASSLAQGTSNTEAFF	TGTGCCAGCAGCTTAGCGCAGGGGACATCTAACACTGAAGCTTTCTTT
few	TRBV10-3	-	TRBJ1-1	CAITTTGRAFF	TGTGCCATCACTACGACGGGGAGGGCTTTCTTT
-	TRBV12-3/TRBV12-4	TRBD2	TRBJ2-2	CASSLAGGPAGELFF	TGTGCCAGCAGCCTAGCGGGGGGGCCGGCCGGGGAGCTGTTTTTT
-	TRBV5-1	-	TRBJ2-7	CASSLTWTEGLGEQYF	TGCGCCAGCAGCTTGACCTGGACTGAGGGATTGGGCGAGCAGTACTTC
-	TRBV6-2/TRBV6-3	-	TRBJ2-7	CASSSTATVGQYF	TGTGCCAGCAGTTCAACAGCGACGGTGGGGCAGTACTTC
-	TRBV6-5	-	TRBJ2-3	CASSYRDSLTDTQYF	TGTGCCAGCAGTTACCGGGACTCCCTCACAGATACGCAGTATTTT
many	TRBV6-4	TRBD2	TRBJ2-4	CASRLSTPGLAGVWAKNIQYF	TGTGCCAGCAGGCTATCAACTCCGGGACTAGCGGGAGTGTGGGCCAAAAACATTCAGTACTTC
-	TRBV12-3/TRBV12-4	-	TRBJ2-1	CASSLTTRNEQFF	TGTGCCAGCAGTTTGACCACCCGCAATGAGCAGTTCTTC
few	TRBV2	-	TRBJ2-3	CASRGQLSTDTQYF	TGTGCCAGCAGAGGACAGCTCAGCACAGATACGCAGTATTTT
once	TRBV2	-	TRBJ1-5	CASSEIQRNQPQHF	TGTGCCAGCAGTGAAATACAGAGAAATCAGCCCCAGCATTTT
-	TRBV10-1	-	TRBJ2-5	CASSRSASQETQYF	TGCGCCAGCAGCCGATCGGCGAGTCAAGAGACCCAGTACTTC
few	TRBV20-1	-	TRBJ2-3	CSALRTDTQYF	TGCAGTGCTCTACGGACAGATACGCAGTATTTT
few	TRBV18	-	TRBJ2-6	CASSPALSGANVLTF	TGTGCCAGCTCACCCGCGCTCTCTGGGGCCAACGTCCTGACTTTC
-	TRBV6-5	TRBD1	TRBJ1-1	CASSYGTGGFNTEAFF	TGTGCCAGCAGTTATGGGACAGGGGGCTTTAACACTGAAGCTTTCTTT
few	TRBV6-5	TRBD1	TRBJ1-3	CASSLQGLTGNTIYF	TGTGCCAGCAGTCTACAGGGGTTGACTGGAAACACCATATATTTT
-	TRBV2	-	TRBJ2-1	CASEVTKTGTYNEQFF	TGTGCCAGCGAAGTCACAAAGACGGGTACCTACAATGAGCAGTTCTTC
-	TRBV20-1	TRBD2	TRBJ2-3	CSAREGTSGMNTDTQYF	TGCAGTGCTAGAGAGGGGACTAGCGGGATGAACACAGATACGCAGTATTTT
-	TRBV6-2/TRBV6-3	-	TRBJ1-1	CARRVYLNTEAFF	TGTGCCAGAAGGGTGTATCTGAACACTGAAGCTTTCTTT
few	TRBV5-1	TRBD2	TRBJ2-2	CASSPSAGGSTGELFF	TGCGCCAGCAGCCCCTCCGCGGGAGGAAGCACCGGGGAGCTGTTTTTT
-	TRBV5-1	-	TRBJ1-2	CASSQEGLYGYTF	TGCGCCAGCAGCCAAGAGGGACTCTATGGCTACACCTTC
-	TRBV2	-	TRBJ2-1	CASNRLEFDEQFF	TGTGCCAGCAATCGACTAGAGTTTGATGAGCAGTTCTTC
-	TRBV18	TRBD1	TRBJ1-2	CASSPLDGRTGHGYTF	TGTGCCAGCTCACCTCTCGATGGAAGGACAGGGCATGGCTACACCTTC
-	TRBV7-9	TRBD1	TRBJ2-7	CASSSIDRDLDEQYF	TGTGCCAGCAGCTCGATCGACAGGGACCTTGACGAGCAGTACTTC
many	TRBV11-2	-	TRBJ1-5	CASSLAEFQPQHF	TGTGCCAGCAGCTTGGCCGAATTCCAGCCCCAGCATTTT
-	TRBV5-1	TRBD1	TRBJ2-6	CASSSYRGPGDFGANVLTF	TGCGCCAGCAGCTCATACAGGGGGCCTGGGGACTTCGGGGCCAACGTCCTGACTTTC
few	TRBV12-5	TRBD2	TRBJ2-1	CASGLTSGNRGREQFF	TGTGCTAGTGGTTTGACTAGCGGGAATCGAGGTAGGGAGCAGTTCTTC
many	TRBV20-1	-	TRBJ2-1	CSARPRSYNEQFF	TGCAGTGCTAGACCCAGATCCTACAATGAGCAGTTCTTC
many	TRBV29-1	TRBD1	TRBJ1-1	CSVRQGNTEAFF	TGCAGCGTTAGACAGGGGAACACTGAAGCTTTCTTT
many	TRBV7-2	-	TRBJ2-3	CASRATDTQYF	TGTGCCAGCAGAGCCACAGATACGCAGTATTTT
-	TRBV5-1	TRBD2	TRBJ2-3	CASSQIGGGHDTQYF	TGCGCCAGCAGCCAAATCGGGGGGGGCCACGATACGCAGTATTTT
few	TRBV9	-	TRBJ2-1	CASSPRREFEQFF	TGTGCCAGCAGCCCCCGCCGGGAGTTTGAGCAGTTCTTC